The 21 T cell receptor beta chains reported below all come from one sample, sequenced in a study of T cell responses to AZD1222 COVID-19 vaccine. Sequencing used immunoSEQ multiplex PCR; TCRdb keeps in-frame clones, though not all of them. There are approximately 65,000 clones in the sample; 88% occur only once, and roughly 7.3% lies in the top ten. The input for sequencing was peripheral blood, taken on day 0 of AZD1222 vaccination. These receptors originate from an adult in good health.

CDR3 sequence reads: CASSDRSGRYGYTF. The CDR3 bases are TGTGCCAGCAGTGACAGGTCGGGCCGCTATGGCTACACCTTC. The chain is built from TRBV6-4 and TRBJ1-2; D not certain. This CDR3 is built from 14 residues. V shed 2 bases and J shed 4 bases, with 11 bases lying between them. From germline, CDR1 is MRHNA and CDR2 SNTAGT.

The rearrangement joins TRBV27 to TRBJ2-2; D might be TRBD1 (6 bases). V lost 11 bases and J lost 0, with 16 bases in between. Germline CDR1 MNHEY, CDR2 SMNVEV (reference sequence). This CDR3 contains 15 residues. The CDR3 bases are TGTGCCTCCCGTTGGGACACCACGAACACCGGGGAGCTGTTTTTT. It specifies CASRWDTTNTGELFF.

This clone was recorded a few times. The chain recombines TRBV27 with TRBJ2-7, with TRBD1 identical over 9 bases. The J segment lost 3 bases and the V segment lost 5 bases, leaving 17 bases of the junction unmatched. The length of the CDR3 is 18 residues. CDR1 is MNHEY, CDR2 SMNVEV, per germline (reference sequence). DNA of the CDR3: TGTGCCAGCAGTCCAAGGGCGGGACAGGGCCCGACCGACTACGAGCAGTACTTC. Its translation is CASSPRAGQGPTDYEQYF.

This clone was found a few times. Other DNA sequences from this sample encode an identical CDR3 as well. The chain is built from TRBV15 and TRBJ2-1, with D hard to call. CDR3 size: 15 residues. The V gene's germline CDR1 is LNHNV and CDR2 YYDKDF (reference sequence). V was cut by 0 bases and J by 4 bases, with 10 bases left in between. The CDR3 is CATSRDLGRYNEQFF. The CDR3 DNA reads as TGTGCCACCAGCAGAGACCTTGGACGGTACAATGAGCAGTTCTTC.

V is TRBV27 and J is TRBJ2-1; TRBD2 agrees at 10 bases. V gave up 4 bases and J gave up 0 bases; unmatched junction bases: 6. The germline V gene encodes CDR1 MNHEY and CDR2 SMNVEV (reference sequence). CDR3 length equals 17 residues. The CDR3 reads CASSSGTSESSYNEQFF. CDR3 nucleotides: TGTGCCAGCAGTTCCGGGACTAGCGAGAGCTCCTACAATGAGCAGTTCTTC.

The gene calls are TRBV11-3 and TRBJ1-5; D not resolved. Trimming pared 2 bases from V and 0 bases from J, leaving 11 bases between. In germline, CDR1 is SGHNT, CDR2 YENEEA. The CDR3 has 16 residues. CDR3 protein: CASSLWRWSSNQPQHF. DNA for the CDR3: TGTGCCAGCAGCTTATGGAGATGGAGTAGCAATCAGCCCCAGCATTTT.

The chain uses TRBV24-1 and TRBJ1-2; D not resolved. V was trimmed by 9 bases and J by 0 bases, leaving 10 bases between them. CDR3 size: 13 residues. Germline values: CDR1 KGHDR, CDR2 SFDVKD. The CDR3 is CATSLSANYGYTF. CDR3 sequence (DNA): TGTGCCACCTCCTTATCAGCTAACTATGGCTACACCTTC.

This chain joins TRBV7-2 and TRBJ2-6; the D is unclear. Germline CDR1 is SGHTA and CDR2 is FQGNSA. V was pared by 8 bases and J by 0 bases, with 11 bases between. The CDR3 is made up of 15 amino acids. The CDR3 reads CASSWPLSGANVLTF. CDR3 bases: TGTGCCAGCTCCTGGCCCCTCTCTGGGGCCAACGTCCTGACTTTC.

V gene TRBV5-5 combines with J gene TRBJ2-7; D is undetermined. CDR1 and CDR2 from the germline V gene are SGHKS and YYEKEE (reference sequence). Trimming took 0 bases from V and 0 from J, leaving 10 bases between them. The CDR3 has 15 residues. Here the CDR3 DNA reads TGTGCCAGCAGCTTGGGGCCGGACGTCTCCTACGAGCAGTACTTC. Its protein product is CASSLGPDVSYEQYF. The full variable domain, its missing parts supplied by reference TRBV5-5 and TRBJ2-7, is DAGVTQSPTHLIKTRGQQVTLRCSPISGHKSVSWYQQVLGQGPQFIFQYYEKEERGRGNFPDRFSARQFPNYSSELNVNALLLGDSALYLCASSLGPDVSYEQYFGPGTRLTVT.

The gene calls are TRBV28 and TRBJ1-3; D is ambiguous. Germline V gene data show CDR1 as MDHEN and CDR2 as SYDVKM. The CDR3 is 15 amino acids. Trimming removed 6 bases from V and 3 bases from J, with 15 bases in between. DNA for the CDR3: TGTGCCAGCAGAATAGGACGAGAGGGTGGAAACACCATATATTTT. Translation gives CASRIGREGGNTIYF.

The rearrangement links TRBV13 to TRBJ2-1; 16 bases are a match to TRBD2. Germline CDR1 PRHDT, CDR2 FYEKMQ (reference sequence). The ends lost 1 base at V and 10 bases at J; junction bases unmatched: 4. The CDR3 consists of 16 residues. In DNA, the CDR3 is TGTGCCAGCAGCTTAGAAGGGACTAGCGGGAGGGCCGAGCAGTTCTTC. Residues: CASSLEGTSGRAEQFF.

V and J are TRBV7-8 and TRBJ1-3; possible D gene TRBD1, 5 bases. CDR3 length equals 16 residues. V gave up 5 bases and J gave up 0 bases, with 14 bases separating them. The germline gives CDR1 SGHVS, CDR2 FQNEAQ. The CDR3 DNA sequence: TGTGCCAGCAGCCGGATTACAGGAAGCTCTGGAAACACCATATATTTT. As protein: CASSRITGSSGNTIYF.

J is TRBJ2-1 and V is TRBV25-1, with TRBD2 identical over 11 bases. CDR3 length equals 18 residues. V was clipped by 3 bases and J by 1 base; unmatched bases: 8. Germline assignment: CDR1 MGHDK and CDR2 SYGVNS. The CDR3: CASSEEGLAEPSYNEQFF. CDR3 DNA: TGTGCCAGCAGTGAGGAGGGACTAGCGGAACCGTCCTACAATGAGCAGTTCTTC.

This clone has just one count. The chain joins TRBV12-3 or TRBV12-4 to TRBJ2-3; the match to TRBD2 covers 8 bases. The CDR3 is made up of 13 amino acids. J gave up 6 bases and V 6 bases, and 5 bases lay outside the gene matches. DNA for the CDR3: TGTGCCAGCAGCCGACCTAGCGGGGATACGCAGTATTTT. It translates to CASSRPSGDTQYF.

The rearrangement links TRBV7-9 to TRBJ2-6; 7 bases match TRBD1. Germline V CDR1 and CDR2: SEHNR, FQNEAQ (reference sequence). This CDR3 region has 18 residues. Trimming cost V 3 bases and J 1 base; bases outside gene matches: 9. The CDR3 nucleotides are TGTGCCAGCAGCTTGGACAGGCGCGATGGATCTGGGGCCAACGTCCTGACTTTC. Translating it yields CASSLDRRDGSGANVLTF.

CDR3 residues: CSVDPRIGNEQFF. CDR3 nucleotide sequence: TGCAGCGTTGATCCACGGATTGGCAATGAGCAGTTCTTC. The chain is built from TRBV29-1 and TRBJ2-1; D remains unclear. V lost 3 bases, J lost 6 bases, and 12 bases lay in between. Germline CDR1 reads SQVTM; CDR2 reads ANQGSEA. There are 13 residues in the CDR3.

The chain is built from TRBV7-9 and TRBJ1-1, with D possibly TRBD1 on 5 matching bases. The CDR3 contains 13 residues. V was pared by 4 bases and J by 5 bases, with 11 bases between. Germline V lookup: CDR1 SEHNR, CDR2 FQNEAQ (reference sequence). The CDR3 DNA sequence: TGTGCCAGCAGCTGGGGCCCACAGACTGAAGCTTTCTTT. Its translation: CASSWGPQTEAFF.

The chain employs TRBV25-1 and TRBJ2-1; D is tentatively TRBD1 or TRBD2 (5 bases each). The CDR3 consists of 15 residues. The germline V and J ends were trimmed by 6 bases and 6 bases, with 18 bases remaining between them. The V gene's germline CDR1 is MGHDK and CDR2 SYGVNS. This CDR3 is CASRSSGQGANEQFF. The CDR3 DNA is TGTGCCAGCAGGTCTTCGGGGCAGGGCGCCAATGAGCAGTTCTTC.

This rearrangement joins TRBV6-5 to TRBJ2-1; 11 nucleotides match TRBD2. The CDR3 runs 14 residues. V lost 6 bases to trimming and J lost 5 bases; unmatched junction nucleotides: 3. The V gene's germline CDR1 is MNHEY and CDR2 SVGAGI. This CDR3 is CASSLLAGDNEQFF. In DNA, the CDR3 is TGTGCCAGCAGCCTACTAGCGGGGGACAATGAGCAGTTCTTC.

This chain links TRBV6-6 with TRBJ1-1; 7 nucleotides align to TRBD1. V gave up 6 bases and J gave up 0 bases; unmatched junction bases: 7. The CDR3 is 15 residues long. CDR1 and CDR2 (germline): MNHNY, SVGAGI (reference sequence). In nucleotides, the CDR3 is TGTGCCAGCAGGACGACAGGGACCATGAACACTGAAGCTTTCTTT. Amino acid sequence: CASRTTGTMNTEAFF.

This CDR3 reads CASNTRQGVFSNQPQHF. CDR3 sequence (DNA): TGTGCCAGCAACACCCGACAGGGAGTCTTTAGCAATCAGCCCCAGCATTTT. This chain joins TRBV27 and TRBJ1-5; 7 positions agree with TRBD1. Germline loops: CDR1 MNHEY, CDR2 SMNVEV (reference sequence). The CDR3 spans 17 residues. V shed 7 bases and J 0 bases; nucleotides not matched to a gene: 12.